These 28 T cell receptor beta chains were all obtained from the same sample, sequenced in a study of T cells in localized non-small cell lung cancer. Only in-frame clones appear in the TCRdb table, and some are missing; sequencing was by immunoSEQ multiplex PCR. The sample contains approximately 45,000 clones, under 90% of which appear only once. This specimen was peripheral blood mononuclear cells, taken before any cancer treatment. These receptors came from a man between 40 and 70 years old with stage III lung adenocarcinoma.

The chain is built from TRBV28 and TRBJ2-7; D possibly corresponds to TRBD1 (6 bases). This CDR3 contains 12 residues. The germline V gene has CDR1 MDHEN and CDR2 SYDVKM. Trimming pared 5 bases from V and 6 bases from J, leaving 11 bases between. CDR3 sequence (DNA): TGTGCCAGCAGTCTTACAGGGTTCGAGCAGTACTTC. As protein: CASSLTGFEQYF.

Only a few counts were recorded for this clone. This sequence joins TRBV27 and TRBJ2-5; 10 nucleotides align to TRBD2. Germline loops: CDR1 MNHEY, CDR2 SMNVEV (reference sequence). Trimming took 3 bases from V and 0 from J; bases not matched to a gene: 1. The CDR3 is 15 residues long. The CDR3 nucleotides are TGTGCCAGCAGTTTGACTAGCGGGTACCAAGAGACCCAGTACTTC. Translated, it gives CASSLTSGYQETQYF.

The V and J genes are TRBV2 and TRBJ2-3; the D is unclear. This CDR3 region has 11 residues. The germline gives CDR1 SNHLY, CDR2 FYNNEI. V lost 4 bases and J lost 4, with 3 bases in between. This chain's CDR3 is CASSVADTQYF. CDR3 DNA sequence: TGTGCCAGCAGTGTCGCAGATACGCAGTATTTT.

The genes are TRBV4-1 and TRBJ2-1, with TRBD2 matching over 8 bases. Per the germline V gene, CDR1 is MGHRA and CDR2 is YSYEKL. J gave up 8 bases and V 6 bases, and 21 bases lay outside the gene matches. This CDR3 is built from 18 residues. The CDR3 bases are TGCGCCAGCAGATTCCGGGAGGGTTTGCTTAATGGGCTGGATGAGCAGTTCTTC. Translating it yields CASRFREGLLNGLDEQFF.

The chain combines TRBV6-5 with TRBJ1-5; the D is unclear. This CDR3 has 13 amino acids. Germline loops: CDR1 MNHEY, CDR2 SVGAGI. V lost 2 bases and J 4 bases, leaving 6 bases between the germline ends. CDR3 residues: CASSYIPNQPQHF. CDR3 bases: TGTGCCAGCAGTTACATTCCTAATCAGCCCCAGCATTTT.

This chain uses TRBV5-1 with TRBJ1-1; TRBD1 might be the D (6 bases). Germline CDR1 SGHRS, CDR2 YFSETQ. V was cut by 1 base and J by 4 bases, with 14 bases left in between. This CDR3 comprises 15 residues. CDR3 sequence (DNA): TGCGCCAGCAGCTTGCAGGGGATAGGCGGCACTGAAGCTTTCTTT. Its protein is CASSLQGIGGTEAFF.

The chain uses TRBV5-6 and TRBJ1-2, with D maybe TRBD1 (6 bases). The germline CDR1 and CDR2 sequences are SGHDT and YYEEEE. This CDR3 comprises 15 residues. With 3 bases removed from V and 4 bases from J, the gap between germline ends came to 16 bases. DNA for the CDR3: TGTGCCAGCAGCTGGGGGGGCCAAGGAGCCTATGGCTACACCTTC. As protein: CASSWGGQGAYGYTF.

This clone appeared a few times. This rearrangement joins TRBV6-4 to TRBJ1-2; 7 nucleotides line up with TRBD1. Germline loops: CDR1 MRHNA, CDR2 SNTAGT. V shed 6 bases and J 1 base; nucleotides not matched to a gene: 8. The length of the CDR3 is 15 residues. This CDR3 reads CASSPLGDSNYGYTF. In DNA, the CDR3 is TGTGCCAGCAGCCCGTTGGGGGACAGTAACTATGGCTACACCTTC.

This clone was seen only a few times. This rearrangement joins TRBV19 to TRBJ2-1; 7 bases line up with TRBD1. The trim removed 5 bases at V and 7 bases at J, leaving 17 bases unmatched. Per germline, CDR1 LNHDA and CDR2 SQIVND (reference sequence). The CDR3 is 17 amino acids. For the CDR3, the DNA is TGTGCCAGTAGTGTTTTACCGGGACAGCTCCCTTGGAATGAGCAGTTCTTC. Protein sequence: CASSVLPGQLPWNEQFF.

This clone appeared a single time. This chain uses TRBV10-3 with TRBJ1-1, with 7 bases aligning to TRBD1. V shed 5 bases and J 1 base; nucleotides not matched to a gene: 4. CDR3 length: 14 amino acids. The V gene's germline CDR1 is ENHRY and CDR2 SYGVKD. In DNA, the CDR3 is TGTGCCATCAGTACTCGGGACAGGAACACTGAAGCTTTCTTT. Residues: CAISTRDRNTEAFF.

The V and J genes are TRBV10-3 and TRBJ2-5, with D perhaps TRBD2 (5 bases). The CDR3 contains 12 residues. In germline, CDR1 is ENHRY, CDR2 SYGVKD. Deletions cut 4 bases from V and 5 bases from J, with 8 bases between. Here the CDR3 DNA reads TGTGCCATCAGTGTATCTAGCGAGACCCAGTACTTC. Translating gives CAISVSSETQYF.

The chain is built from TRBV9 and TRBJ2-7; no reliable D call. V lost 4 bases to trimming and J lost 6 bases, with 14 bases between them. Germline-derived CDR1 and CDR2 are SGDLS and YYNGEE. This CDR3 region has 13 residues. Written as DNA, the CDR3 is TGTGCCAGCAGCATTAGACACGCTAGCGAGCAGTACTTC. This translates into CASSIRHASEQYF.

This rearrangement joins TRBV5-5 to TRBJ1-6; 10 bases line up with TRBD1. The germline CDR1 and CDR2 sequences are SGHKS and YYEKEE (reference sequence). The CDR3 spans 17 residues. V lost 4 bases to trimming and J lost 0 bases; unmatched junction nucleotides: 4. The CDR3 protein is CASSHWTGGSYNSPLHF. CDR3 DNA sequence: TGTGCCAGCAGCCATTGGACAGGGGGCTCCTATAATTCACCCCTCCACTTT.

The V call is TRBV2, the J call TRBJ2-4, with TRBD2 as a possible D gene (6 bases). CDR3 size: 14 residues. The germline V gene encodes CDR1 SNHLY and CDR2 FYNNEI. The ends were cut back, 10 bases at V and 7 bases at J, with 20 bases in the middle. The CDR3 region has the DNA TGTGCCACCCTTTCCTTCACGGAGGGGAACATTCAGTACTTC. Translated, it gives CATLSFTEGNIQYF.

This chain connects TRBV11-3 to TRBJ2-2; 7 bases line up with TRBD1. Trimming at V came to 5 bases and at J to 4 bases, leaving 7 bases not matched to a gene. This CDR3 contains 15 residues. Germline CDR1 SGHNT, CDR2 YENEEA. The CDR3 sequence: CASSQTGFGTGELFF. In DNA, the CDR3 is TGTGCCAGCAGCCAGACAGGGTTCGGCACCGGGGAGCTGTTTTTT.

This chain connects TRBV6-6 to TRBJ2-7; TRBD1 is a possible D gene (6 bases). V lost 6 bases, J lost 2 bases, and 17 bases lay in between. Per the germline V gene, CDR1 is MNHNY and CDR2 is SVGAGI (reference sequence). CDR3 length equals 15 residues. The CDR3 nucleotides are TGTGCCAGCAGGGATTGGACAGAAACGACCTACGAGCAGTACTTC. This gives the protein CASRDWTETTYEQYF.

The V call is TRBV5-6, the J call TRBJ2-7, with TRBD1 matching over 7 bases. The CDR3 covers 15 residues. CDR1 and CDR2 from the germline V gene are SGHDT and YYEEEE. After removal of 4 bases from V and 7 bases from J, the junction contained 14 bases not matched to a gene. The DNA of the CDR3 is TGTGCCAGCAGCCTGACAAAGACAGGGACGCGGGAGCAGTACTTC. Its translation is CASSLTKTGTREQYF.

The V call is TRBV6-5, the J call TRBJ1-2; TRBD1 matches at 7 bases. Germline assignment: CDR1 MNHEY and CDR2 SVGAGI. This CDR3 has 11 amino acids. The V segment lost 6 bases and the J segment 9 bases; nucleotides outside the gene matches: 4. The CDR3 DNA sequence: TGTGCCAGCAGCGACAGGGTTAGCTACACCTTC. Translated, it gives CASSDRVSYTF.

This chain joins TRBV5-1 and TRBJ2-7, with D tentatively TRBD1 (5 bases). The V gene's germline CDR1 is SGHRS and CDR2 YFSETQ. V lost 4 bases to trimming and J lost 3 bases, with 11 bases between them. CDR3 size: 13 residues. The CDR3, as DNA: TGCGCCAGCAGCGGAGACAGATACTACGAGCAGTACTTC. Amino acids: CASSGDRYYEQYF.

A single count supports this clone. The CDR3 DNA sequence: TGTGCCAGCAGTGAGACAGAAGAGACCCAGTACTTC. It yields the protein CASSETEETQYF. This chain connects TRBV2 to TRBJ2-5; D might be TRBD1 (5 bases). The CDR3 loop spans 12 amino acids. Deletions cut 3 bases from V and 3 bases from J, with 5 bases between. Germline V CDR1 and CDR2: SNHLY, FYNNEI.

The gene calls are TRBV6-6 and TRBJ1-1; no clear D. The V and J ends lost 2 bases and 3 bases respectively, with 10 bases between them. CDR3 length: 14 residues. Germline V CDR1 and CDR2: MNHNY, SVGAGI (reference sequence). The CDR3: CASSYQRADTEAFF. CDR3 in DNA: TGTGCCAGCAGTTACCAGAGGGCGGACACTGAAGCTTTCTTT.

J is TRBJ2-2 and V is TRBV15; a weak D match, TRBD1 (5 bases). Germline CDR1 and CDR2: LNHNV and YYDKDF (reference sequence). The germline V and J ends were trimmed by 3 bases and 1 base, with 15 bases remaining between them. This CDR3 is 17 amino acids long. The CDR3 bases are TGTGCCACCAGCAGGGTTCCTGCTGACAGGAACACCGGGGAGCTGTTTTTT. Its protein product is CATSRVPADRNTGELFF.

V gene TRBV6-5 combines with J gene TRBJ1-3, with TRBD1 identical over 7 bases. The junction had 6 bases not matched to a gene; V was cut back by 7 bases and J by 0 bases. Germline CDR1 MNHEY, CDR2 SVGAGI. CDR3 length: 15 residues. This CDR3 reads CASKGALSSGNTIYF. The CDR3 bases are TGTGCCAGCAAGGGGGCCCTTAGCTCTGGAAACACCATATATTTT.

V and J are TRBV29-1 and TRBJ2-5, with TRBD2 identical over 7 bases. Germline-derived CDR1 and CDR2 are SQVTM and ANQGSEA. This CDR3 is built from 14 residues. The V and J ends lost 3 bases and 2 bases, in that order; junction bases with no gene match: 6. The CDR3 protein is CSVDVSGTQETQYF. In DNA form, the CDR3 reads TGCAGCGTTGACGTAAGCGGGACGCAAGAGACCCAGTACTTC. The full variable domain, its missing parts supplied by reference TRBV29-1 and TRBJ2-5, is SAVISQKPSRDICQRGTSLTIQCQVDSQVTMMFWYRQQPGQSLTLIATANQGSEATYESGFVIDKFPISRPNLTFSTLTVSNMSPEDSSIYLCSVDVSGTQETQYFGPGTRLLVL.

CDR3 in amino acids: CASSLGRTNEQFF. In nucleotides, the CDR3 is TGTGCCAGCAGCTTAGGGCGGACGAATGAGCAGTTCTTC. This chain joins TRBV11-2 and TRBJ2-1; unclear D gene. V dropped 1 base and J dropped 7 bases, with 8 bases sitting between them. The germline CDR1 and CDR2 sequences are SGHAT and FQNNGV. This CDR3 contains 13 residues.

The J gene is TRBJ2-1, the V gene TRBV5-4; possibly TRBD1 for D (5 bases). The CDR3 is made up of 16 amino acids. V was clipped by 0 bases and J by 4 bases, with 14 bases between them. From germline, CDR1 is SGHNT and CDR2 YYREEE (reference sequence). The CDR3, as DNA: TGTGCCAGCAGCTTGGGACAGCCATCATTGTACAATGAGCAGTTCTTC. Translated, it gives CASSLGQPSLYNEQFF.

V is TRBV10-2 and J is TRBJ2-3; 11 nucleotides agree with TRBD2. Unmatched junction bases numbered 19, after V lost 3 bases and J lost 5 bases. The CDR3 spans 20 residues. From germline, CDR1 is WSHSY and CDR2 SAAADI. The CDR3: CASSDLFTGVLAGGRDTQYF. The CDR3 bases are TGCGCCAGCAGTGACCTCTTTACCGGGGTGCTAGCGGGGGGAAGAGATACGCAGTATTTT.

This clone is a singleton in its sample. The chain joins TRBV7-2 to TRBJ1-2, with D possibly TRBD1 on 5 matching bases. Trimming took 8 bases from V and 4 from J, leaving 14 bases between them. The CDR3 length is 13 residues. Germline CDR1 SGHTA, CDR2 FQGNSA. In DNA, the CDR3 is TGTGCCAGCCGGGCAGGGCACCTCTATGGCTACACCTTC. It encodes CASRAGHLYGYTF.